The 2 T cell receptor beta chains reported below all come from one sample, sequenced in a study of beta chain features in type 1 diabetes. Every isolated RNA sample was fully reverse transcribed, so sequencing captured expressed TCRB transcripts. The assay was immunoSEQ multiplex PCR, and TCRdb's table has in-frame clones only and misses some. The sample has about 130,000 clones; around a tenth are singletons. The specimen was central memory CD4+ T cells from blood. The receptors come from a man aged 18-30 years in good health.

The CDR3 region has the DNA TGTGCCAGCAGTAGGGGAACCCAAGAGACCCAGTACTTC. Its translation: CASSRGTQETQYF. This chain joins TRBV9 and TRBJ2-5; D is perhaps TRBD1 (5 bases). This CDR3 contains 13 residues. Germline CDR1 reads SGDLS; CDR2 reads YYNGEE. With 5 bases removed from V and 1 base from J, the gap between germline ends came to 9 bases.

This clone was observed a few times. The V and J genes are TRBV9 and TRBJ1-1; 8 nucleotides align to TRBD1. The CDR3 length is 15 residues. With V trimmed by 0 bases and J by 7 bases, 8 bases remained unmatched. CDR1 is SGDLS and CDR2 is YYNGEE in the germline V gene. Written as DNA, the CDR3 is TGTGCCAGCAGCGTAGTCTTGGGCGGGACAGGTGAAGCTTTCTTT. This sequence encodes CASSVVLGGTGEAFF.